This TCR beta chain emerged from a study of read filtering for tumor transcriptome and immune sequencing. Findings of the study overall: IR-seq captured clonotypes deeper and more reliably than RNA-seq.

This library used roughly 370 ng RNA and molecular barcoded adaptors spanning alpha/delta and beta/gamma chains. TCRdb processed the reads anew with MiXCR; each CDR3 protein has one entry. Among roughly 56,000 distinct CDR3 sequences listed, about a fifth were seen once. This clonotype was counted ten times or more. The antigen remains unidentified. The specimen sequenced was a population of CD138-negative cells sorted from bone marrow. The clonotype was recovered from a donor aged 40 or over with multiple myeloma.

The CDR3 here is CASSLVGTSSDTQYF. Written as DNA, the CDR3 is TGTGCCAGCAGCTTAGTCGGGACTAGCTCAGATACGCAGTATTTT. The J gene is TRBJ2-3, the V gene TRBV7-2, with 9 bases fitting TRBD2. The V gene end was trimmed by 1 base and the J gene end by 4 bases; junction bases not matched to a gene: 3. CDR1 and CDR2 from the germline V gene are SGHTA and FQGNSA. The CDR3 runs to 15 residues.